Only a few counts were recorded for the clone carrying this TCR beta chain. The data were produced by immunoSEQ multiplex PCR, yet TCRdb's version contains in-frame clones alone and is incomplete. The table includes about 240,000 clones, around four fifths detected once. The germline V and J ends were trimmed by 5 bases and 3 bases, with 10 bases remaining between them. This CDR3 spans 14 amino acids. The V gene's germline CDR1 is MDHEN and CDR2 SYDVKM. This sample stems from a study of blood T cell repertoires in COVID-19. Study information: The United States, Italy and Spain provided the acute and convalescent COVID-19 samples. T cells, B-cell-depleted T cells, or PBMCs supplied cDNA or gDNA.

This TCR was recovered from a woman in her fifties or sixties with active or convalescent COVID-19. The J gene is TRBJ1-4, the V gene TRBV28; the D is unclear. What was sequenced was peripheral blood. The CDR3 sequence: CASSLYTPNEKLFF. The CDR3 DNA reads TGTGCCAGCAGTCTCTATACGCCTAATGAAAAACTGTTTTTT.